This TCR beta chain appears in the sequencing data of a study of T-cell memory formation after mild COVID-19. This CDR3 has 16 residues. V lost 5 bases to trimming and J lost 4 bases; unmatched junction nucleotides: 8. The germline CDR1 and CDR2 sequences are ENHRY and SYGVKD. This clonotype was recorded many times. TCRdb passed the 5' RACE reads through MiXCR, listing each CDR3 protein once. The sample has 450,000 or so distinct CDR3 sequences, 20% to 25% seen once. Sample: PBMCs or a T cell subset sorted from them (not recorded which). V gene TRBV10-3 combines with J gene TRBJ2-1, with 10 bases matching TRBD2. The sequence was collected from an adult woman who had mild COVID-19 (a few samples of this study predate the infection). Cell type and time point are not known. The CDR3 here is CAISPVAGGPYNEQFF. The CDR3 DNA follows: TGTGCCATCAGTCCTGTAGCGGGGGGACCGTACAATGAGCAGTTCTTC.